A selection of T cell receptor beta chains follows, all from one sample in a study of blood T cell repertoires in COVID-19. Only in-frame clones appear in the TCRdb table, and some are missing; sequencing was by immunoSEQ multiplex PCR. The sample lists about 150,000 clones, about four fifths seen once, with less than 4.5% in the top ten. The sample taken for sequencing was peripheral blood. The receptors derive from a woman older than 75 with acute or convalescent COVID-19. Each CDR3 is given with its conserved first and last residue. Fields, in order: CDR3 protein, V gene, clone size, CDR3 length. Clone size appears in some rows only: once, few, many, or a class for an expanded clone.

cdr3_aa: CASVGTGAPYEQYF; v_call: TRBV25-1; clone_size: -; cdr3_length: 14
cdr3_aa: CASSFTSGRSYNEQFF; v_call: TRBV6-5; clone_size: once; cdr3_length: 16
cdr3_aa: CAISLDRNSPLHF; v_call: TRBV10-3; clone_size: once; cdr3_length: 13
cdr3_aa: CASSILQPQHF; v_call: TRBV2; clone_size: -; cdr3_length: 11
cdr3_aa: CASNTGTSYEQYF; v_call: TRBV5-1; clone_size: -; cdr3_length: 13
cdr3_aa: CATSRDRAGYTF; v_call: TRBV15; clone_size: -; cdr3_length: 12
cdr3_aa: CASSPGTSTEETQYF; v_call: TRBV5-1; clone_size: -; cdr3_length: 15
cdr3_aa: CASSSTRGTNEKLFF; v_call: TRBV5-6; clone_size: once; cdr3_length: 15
cdr3_aa: CASSQDGTSGSTDTQYF; v_call: TRBV3-1/TRBV3-2; clone_size: -; cdr3_length: 17
cdr3_aa: CASSIISGGGQPQHF; v_call: TRBV19; clone_size: many; cdr3_length: 15
cdr3_aa: CASSLRRARNEKLFF; v_call: TRBV7-8; clone_size: -; cdr3_length: 15
cdr3_aa: CASSQDFRGGGQPQHF; v_call: TRBV4-1; clone_size: few; cdr3_length: 16
cdr3_aa: CASSLTSGGVTDTQYF; v_call: TRBV5-5; clone_size: once; cdr3_length: 16
cdr3_aa: CAWSGTGGSYNSPLHF; v_call: TRBV30; clone_size: -; cdr3_length: 16
cdr3_aa: CASSRSTSGIRYNEQFF; v_call: TRBV6-6; clone_size: -; cdr3_length: 17
cdr3_aa: CASTSGTGGSEAFF; v_call: TRBV5-1; clone_size: few; cdr3_length: 14
cdr3_aa: CASSLVGGAEAFF; v_call: TRBV7-8; clone_size: -; cdr3_length: 13
cdr3_aa: CASSQQGAGNTIYF; v_call: TRBV11-2; clone_size: -; cdr3_length: 14
cdr3_aa: CATHPGDRFHYGYTF; v_call: TRBV19; clone_size: -; cdr3_length: 15
cdr3_aa: CASSEGAVYGYTF; v_call: TRBV25-1; clone_size: -; cdr3_length: 13
cdr3_aa: CASTLGLAGSSYEQYF; v_call: TRBV11-2; clone_size: -; cdr3_length: 16
cdr3_aa: CASSPDRSYGYTF; v_call: TRBV7-2; clone_size: -; cdr3_length: 13
cdr3_aa: CASSSGQATEAFF; v_call: TRBV18; clone_size: few; cdr3_length: 13
cdr3_aa: CASSYGAGESNQPQHF; v_call: TRBV6-6; clone_size: once; cdr3_length: 16
cdr3_aa: CASSFSNYGYTF; v_call: TRBV7-9; clone_size: -; cdr3_length: 12
cdr3_aa: CASRKPGQGTYEQYF; v_call: TRBV6-5; clone_size: -; cdr3_length: 15
cdr3_aa: CASSADRAPDTQYF; v_call: TRBV2; clone_size: -; cdr3_length: 14
cdr3_aa: CASSLAWPSGDNEQFF; v_call: TRBV5-1; clone_size: -; cdr3_length: 16
cdr3_aa: CASRPSGQGNQPQHF; v_call: TRBV19; clone_size: -; cdr3_length: 15
cdr3_aa: CATSEPGLAGETQYF; v_call: TRBV24-1; clone_size: -; cdr3_length: 15
cdr3_aa: CATRTSGSDTQYF; v_call: TRBV19; clone_size: -; cdr3_length: 13
cdr3_aa: CASRPRDRALLGDEQYF; v_call: TRBV19; clone_size: once; cdr3_length: 17
cdr3_aa: CASSTGQTSNQPQHF; v_call: TRBV6-5; clone_size: once; cdr3_length: 15
cdr3_aa: CASSLGQKNTEAFF; v_call: TRBV5-1; clone_size: -; cdr3_length: 14
cdr3_aa: CASSQARRGPRLEQYF; v_call: TRBV3-1/TRBV3-2; clone_size: -; cdr3_length: 16
cdr3_aa: CASSMTGDTTLNEQFF; v_call: TRBV11-3; clone_size: -; cdr3_length: 16
cdr3_aa: CASSFGAGANVLTF; v_call: TRBV27; clone_size: -; cdr3_length: 14
cdr3_aa: CASSADREVPYTF; v_call: TRBV5-1; clone_size: -; cdr3_length: 13